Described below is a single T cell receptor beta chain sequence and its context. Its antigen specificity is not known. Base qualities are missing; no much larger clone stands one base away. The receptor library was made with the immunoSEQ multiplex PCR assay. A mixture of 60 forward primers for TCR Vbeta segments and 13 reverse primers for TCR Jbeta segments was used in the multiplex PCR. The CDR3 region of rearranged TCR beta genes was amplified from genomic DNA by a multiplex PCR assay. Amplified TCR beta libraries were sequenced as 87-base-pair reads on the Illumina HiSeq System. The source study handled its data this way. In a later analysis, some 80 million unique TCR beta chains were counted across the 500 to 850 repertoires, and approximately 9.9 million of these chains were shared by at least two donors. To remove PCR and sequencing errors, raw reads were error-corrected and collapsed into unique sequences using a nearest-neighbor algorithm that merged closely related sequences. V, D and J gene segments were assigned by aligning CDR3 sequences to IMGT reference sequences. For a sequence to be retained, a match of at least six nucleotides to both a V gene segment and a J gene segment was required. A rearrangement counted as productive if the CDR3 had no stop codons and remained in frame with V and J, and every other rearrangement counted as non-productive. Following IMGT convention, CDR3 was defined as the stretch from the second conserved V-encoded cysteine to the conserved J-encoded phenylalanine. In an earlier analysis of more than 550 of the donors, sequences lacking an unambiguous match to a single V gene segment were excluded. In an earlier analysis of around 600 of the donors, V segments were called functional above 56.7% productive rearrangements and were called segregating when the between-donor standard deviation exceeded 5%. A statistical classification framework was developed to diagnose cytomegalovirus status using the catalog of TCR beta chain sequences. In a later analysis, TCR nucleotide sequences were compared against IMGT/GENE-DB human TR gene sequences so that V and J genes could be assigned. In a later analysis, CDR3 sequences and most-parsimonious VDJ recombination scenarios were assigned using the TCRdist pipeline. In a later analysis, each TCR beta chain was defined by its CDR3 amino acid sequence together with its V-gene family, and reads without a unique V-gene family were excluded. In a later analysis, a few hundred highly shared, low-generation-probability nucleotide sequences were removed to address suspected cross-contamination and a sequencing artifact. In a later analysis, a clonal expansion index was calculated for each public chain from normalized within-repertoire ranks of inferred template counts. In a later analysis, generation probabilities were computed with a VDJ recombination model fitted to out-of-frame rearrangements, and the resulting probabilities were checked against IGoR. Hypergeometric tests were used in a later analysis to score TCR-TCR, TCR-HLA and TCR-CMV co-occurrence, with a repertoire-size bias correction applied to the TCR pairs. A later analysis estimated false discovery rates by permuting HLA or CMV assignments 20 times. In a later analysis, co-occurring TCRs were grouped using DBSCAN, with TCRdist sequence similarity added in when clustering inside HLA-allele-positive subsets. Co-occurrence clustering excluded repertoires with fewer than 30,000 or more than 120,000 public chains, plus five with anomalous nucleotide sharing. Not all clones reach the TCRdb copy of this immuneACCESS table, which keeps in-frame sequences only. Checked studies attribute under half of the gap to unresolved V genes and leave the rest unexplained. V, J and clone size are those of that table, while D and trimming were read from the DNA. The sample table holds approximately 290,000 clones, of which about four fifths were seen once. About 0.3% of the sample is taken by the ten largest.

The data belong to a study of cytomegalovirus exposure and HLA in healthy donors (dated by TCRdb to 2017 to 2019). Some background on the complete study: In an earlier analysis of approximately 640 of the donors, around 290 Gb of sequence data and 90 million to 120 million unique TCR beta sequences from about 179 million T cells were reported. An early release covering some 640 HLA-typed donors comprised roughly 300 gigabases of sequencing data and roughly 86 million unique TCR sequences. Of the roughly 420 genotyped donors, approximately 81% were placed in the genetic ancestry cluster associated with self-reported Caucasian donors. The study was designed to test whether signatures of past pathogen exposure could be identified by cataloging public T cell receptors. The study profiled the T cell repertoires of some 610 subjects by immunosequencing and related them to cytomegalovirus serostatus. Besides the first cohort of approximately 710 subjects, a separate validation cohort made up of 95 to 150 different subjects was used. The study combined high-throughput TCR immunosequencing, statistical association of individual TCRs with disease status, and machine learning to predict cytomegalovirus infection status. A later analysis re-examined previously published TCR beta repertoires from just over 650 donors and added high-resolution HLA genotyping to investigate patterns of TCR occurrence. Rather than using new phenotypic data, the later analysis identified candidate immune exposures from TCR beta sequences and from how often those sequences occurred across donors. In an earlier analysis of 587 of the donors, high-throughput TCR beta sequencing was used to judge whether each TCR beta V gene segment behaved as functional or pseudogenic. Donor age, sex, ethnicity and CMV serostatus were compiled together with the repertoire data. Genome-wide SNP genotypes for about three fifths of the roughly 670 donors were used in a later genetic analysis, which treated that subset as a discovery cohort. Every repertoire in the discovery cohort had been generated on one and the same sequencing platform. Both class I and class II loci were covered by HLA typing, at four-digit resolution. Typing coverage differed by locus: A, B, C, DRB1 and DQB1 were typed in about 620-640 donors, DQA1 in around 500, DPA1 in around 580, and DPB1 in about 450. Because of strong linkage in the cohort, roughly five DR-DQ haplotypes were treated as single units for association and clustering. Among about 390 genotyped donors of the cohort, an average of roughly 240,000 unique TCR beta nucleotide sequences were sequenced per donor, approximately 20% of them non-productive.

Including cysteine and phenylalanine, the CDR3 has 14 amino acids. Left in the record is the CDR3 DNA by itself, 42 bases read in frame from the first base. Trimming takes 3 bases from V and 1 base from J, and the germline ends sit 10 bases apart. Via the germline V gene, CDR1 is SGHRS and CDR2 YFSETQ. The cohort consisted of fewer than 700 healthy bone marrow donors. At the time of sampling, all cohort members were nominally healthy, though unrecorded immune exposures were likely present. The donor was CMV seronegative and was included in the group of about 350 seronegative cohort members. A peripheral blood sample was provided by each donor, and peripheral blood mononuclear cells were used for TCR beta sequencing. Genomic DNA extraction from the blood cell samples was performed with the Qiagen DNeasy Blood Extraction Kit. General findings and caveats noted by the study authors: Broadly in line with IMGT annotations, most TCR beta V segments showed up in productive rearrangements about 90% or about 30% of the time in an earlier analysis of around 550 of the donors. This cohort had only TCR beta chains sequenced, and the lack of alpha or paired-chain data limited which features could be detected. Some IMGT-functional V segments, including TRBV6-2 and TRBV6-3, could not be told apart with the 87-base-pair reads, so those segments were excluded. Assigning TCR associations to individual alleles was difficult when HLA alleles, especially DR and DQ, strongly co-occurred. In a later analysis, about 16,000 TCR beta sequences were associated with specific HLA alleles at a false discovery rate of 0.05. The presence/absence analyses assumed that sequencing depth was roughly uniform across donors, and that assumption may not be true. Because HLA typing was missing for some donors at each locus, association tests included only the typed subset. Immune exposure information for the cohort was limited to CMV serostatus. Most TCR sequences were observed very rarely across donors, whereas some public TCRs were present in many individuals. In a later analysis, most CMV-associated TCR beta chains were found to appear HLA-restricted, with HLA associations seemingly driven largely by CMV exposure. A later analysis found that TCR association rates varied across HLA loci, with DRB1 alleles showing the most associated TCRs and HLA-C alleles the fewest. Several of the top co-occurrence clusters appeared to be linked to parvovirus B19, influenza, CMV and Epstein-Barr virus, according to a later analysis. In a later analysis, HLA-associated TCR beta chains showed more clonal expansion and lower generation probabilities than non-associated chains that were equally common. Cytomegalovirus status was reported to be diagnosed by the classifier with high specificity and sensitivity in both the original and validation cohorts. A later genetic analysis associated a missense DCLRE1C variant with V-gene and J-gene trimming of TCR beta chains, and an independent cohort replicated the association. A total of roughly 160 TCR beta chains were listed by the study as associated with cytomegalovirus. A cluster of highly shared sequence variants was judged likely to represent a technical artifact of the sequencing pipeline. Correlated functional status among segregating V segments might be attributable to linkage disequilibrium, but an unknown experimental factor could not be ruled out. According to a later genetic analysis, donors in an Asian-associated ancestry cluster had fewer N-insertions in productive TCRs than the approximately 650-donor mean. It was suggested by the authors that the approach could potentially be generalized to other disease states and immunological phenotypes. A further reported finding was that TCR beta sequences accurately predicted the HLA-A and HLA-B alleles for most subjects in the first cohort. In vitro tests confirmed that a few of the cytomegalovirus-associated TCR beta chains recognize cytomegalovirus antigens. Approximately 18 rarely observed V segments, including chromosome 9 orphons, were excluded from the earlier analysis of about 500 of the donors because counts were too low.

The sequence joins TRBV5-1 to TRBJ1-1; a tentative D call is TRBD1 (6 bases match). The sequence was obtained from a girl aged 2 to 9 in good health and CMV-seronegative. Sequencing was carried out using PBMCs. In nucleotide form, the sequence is TGCGCCAGCAGCTCTAGGACAGAGAACACTGAAGCTTTCTTT. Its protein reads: CASSSRTENTEAFF.